Shown below are 14 T cell receptor beta chains from a single sample sequenced in a study of blood T cells in healthy people across ages. A second 7 to 11 cycle PCR used barcoded and J-beta primers. Each CDR3 protein is one row after TCRdb ran MiXCR on the 5' RACE reads. The sample consists of about a million distinct CDR3 sequences, under 50% of them appearing once. The sample was blood. These receptors came from a man in his thirties or forties in good health.

The chain couples TRBV28 to TRBJ2-7, with D perhaps matching TRBD1 (5 bases). This CDR3 has 14 residues. Per germline, CDR1 MDHEN and CDR2 SYDVKM. V lost 3 bases to trimming and J lost 6 bases, with 15 bases between them. The CDR3 sequence: CASSFNVGAREQYF. CDR3 in DNA: TGTGCCAGCAGTTTTAACGTAGGGGCCCGCGAGCAGTACTTC.

This chain links TRBV29-1 with TRBJ1-2; D is ambiguous. CDR1 SQVTM and CDR2 ANQGSEA come from the germline V gene. Trimming removed 1 base at V and 6 bases at J, with 12 bases between. This CDR3 has 13 amino acids. The CDR3 here is CSVEVGGNHGYTF. The CDR3 DNA is TGCAGCGTTGAAGTAGGAGGGAATCATGGCTACACCTTC.

This clonotype has a handful of counts. The chain joins TRBV7-9 to TRBJ1-1; D perhaps matches TRBD1 (6 bases). V was clipped by 5 bases and J by 0 bases, with 19 bases between them. Per the germline V gene, CDR1 is SEHNR and CDR2 is FQNEAQ (reference sequence). This CDR3 comprises 17 residues. CDR3 coding DNA: TGTGCCAGCAGCCCGGGGGCCTATGGGACCTTGAACACTGAAGCTTTCTTT. Its protein product is CASSPGAYGTLNTEAFF.

Only a few counts were recorded for this clonotype. The rearrangement uses TRBV29-1 and TRBJ2-3, with TRBD2 matching over 12 bases. Germline V lookup: CDR1 SQVTM, CDR2 ANQGSEA. The CDR3 has 15 residues. The J segment lost 3 bases and the V segment lost 5 bases, leaving 6 bases of the junction unmatched. The CDR3 DNA reads TGCAGCGTTCGACTAGCGGGGGCGCGGACAGATACGCAGTATTTT. Protein: CSVRLAGARTDTQYF.

The V and J genes are TRBV27 and TRBJ2-1; 10 bases fit TRBD2. The DNA matches TRBJ2-7 better at its end, which makes the J call doubtful. The CDR3 is 17 amino acids. Germline lookup yields CDR1 MNHEY and CDR2 SMNVEV (reference sequence). The CDR3 DNA follows: TGTGCCAGCAGTCCATTTAGCGGGGGGTCCTCCTACAATGAGCAGTACTTC. Translated: CASSPFSGGSSYNEQYF.

V usage is TRBV19 and J usage is TRBJ1-2, with D perhaps matching TRBD1 (6 bases). V lost 9 bases, J lost 4 bases, and 18 bases lay in between. This CDR3 has 14 residues. Germline CDR1 reads LNHDA; CDR2 reads SQIVND (reference sequence). The chain's CDR3 is CASNRALDPYGYTF. CDR3 sequence (DNA): TGTGCCAGCAACAGGGCCCTGGACCCCTATGGCTACACCTTC. The variable domain in full, with the rest retrieved from reference TRBV19 and TRBJ1-2, is DGGITQSPKYLFRKEGQNVTLSCEQNLNHDAMYWYRQDPGQGLRLIYYSQIVNDFQKGDIAEGYSVSREKKESFPLTVTSAQKNPTAFYLCASNRALDPYGYTFGSGTRLTVV.

A remark on this clonotype: The junction departs from germline at one end; a sequencing error may be responsible. The J gene is TRBJ2-1, the V gene TRBV7-9; D may be TRBD2 (6 bases). The CDR3 contains 15 residues. Germline CDR1 reads SEHNR; CDR2 reads FQNEAQ (reference sequence). CDR3 residues: CTSSLSQGGRNEQFF. The CDR3 coding sequence is TGTACCAGCAGCTTATCTCAAGGAGGGCGTAATGAGCAGTTCTTC.

This chain joins TRBV4-2 and TRBJ2-1, with TRBD2 identical over 7 bases. CDR3 length equals 15 residues. Germline CDR1 is LGHNA and CDR2 is YNFKEQ. V gave up 2 bases and J gave up 6 bases; unmatched junction bases: 7. CDR3 in amino acids: CASSQLNGGTNEQFF. CDR3 nucleotide sequence: TGTGCCAGCAGCCAATTGAACGGGGGGACCAATGAGCAGTTCTTC.

The chain employs TRBV7-2 and TRBJ2-7, with no clear D. The assigned J gene may be wrong: the sequence end matches TRBJ2-5 better. The CDR3 has 13 residues. Germline V gene sequence: CDR1 SGHTA, CDR2 FQGNSA. The CDR3 reads CASSSRLRETQYF. The CDR3 DNA reads as TGTGCCAGCAGCTCCCGGTTACGGGAGACCCAGTACTTC.

V is TRBV7-9 and J is TRBJ2-3, with 8 nucleotides matching TRBD2. Unmatched junction bases numbered 13, after V lost 5 bases and J lost 6 bases. The V gene's germline CDR1 is SEHNR and CDR2 FQNEAQ (reference sequence). This CDR3 spans 16 amino acids. CDR3 residues: CASSVLLSGGQDTQYF. The CDR3 coding sequence is TGTGCCAGCAGCGTCCTACTGAGCGGGGGCCAGGATACGCAGTATTTT.

The chain recombines TRBV21-1 with TRBJ2-1. TRBV21-1 is shown as a pseudogene. The CDR3 runs to 11 residues. The CDR3 sequence: CASSIHREQFF. CDR3 DNA: TGTGCCAGCAGCATACACCGGGAGCAGTTCTTC.

The V gene is TRBV27, the J gene TRBJ2-1; no reliable D call. The V end was cut by 3 bases, the J end by 9 bases, with 15 bases between. Looked up from germline, CDR1 is MNHEY and CDR2 is SMNVEV (reference sequence). The CDR3 is 14 residues long. Here the CDR3 reads CASSFGQRGGEQFF. CDR3 coding DNA: TGTGCCAGCAGTTTCGGGCAGAGAGGTGGTGAGCAGTTCTTC.

The V and J genes are TRBV7-3 and TRBJ1-1; D is unclear. Germline CDR1 SGHTA, CDR2 FQGTGA. The CDR3 is 14 amino acids. The germline V and J ends were trimmed by 5 bases and 0 bases, with 10 bases remaining between them. CDR3 DNA: TGTGCCAGCAGCCCGCAGGCGATGAACACTGAAGCTTTCTTT. Protein: CASSPQAMNTEAFF.

The V gene is TRBV12-3 or TRBV12-4, the J gene TRBJ2-1, with 11 nucleotides matching TRBD2. V lost 6 bases, J lost 4 bases, and 5 bases stayed unmatched. The CDR3 totals 15 residues. The CDR3 loop reads CASSPSSGGYNEQFF. CDR3 bases: TGTGCCAGCAGCCCCTCTAGCGGGGGGTACAATGAGCAGTTCTTC.